A single T cell receptor beta chain is shown here with its context. The sample comes from a study of cytotoxic CD8 clonotypes in ibrutinib-treated CLL. Study background: Mean yields were around 250,000 productive templates and 85,000 to 95,000 productive rearrangements per sample.

Clones were read by immunoSEQ multiplex PCR, and TCRdb kept only the in-frame ones, dropping some. The profile shows over 70,000 clones, 70% to 80% of them singletons. This CDR3 is 15 amino acids long. The V end lost 4 bases, the J end lost 2 bases, and 13 bases lay between the germline ends. Per germline, CDR1 KGHSH and CDR2 LQKENI. This chain uses TRBV18 with TRBJ2-3; D uncertain. The material was PBMCs, obtained after 12 months of ibrutinib treatment. This receptor was identified in a human donor with chronic lymphocytic leukemia. CDR3 sequence (DNA): TGTGCCAGCTCACTAGTGTGGACGGACACAGATACGCAGTATTTT. This gives the protein CASSLVWTDTDTQYF. The whole variable domain, remainder taken from reference TRBV18 and TRBJ2-3, is NAGVMQNPRHLVRRRGQEARLRCSPMKGHSHVYWYRQLPEEGLKFMVYLQKENIIDESGMPKERFSAEFPKEGPSILRIQQVVRGDSAAYFCASSLVWTDTDTQYFGPGTRLTVL.